This is a list of T cell receptor beta chains from one sample in a study of OX40 agonist ivuxolimab in advanced cancers. Sequenced by immunoSEQ multiplex PCR; TCRdb stores in-frame clones only, minus some. Of under 60,000 clones in the sample, about 89% were seen once. The material sequenced was CD4+ or CD8+ T cells sorted from blood, taken in a trial of the OX40 agonist ivuxolimab. The receptor set was obtained from an adult with an advanced solid tumor such as melanoma, head and neck, liver or kidney cancer. Both conserved end residues are part of each CDR3. Clone size is shown for a subset of rows, as once, few, many or a class of expanded clone.

CDR3: CASSFMAEQETQYF
V: TRBV11-1
size: -

CDR3: CASSPPDRGTERGNYGYTF
V: TRBV27
size: -

CDR3: CASSLDTFSGNTIYF
V: TRBV5-4
size: -

CDR3: CSVDETSGARDTQYF
V: TRBV29-1
size: -

CDR3: CSAPFNYEQYF
V: TRBV20-1
size: -

CDR3: CASSLDTGEQYF
V: TRBV5-4
size: -

CDR3: CASSLESGVYNEQFF
V: TRBV7-9
size: -

CDR3: CATLSQEYTYEQYF
V: TRBV10-2
size: -

CDR3: CASSLDRELLNGYTF
V: TRBV5-1
size: -

CDR3: CASRQTLLEQYF
V: TRBV27
size: -

CDR3: CSAKLVYEQFF
V: TRBV20-1
size: -

CDR3: CASSPNENTEAFF
V: TRBV11-2
size: -

CDR3: CASSYWGIGYNEQFF
V: TRBV6-6
size: once

CDR3: CASSHRGQGYEQYF
V: TRBV6-5
size: -

CDR3: CASSPDQVGYGYTF
V: TRBV13
size: -

CDR3: CASRPRDRTQETQYF
V: TRBV27
size: few

CDR3: CASSQSIGDRGHEQYF
V: TRBV23-1
size: -

CDR3: CASSSGTSGTDEQYF
V: TRBV9
size: -

CDR3: CASGPYEQYF
V: TRBV5-8
size: -

CDR3: CASGDLMGQRYEQYF
V: TRBV27
size: -

CDR3: CASSHLGSNQPQHF
V: TRBV27
size: -

CDR3: CASISGTQDYEQYF
V: TRBV5-5
size: few

CDR3: CASIGLGSSYEQYF
V: TRBV6-1
size: -

CDR3: CASSPPYLRKTNTEAFF
V: TRBV7-2
size: -

CDR3: CSVTKTLSYEQYF
V: TRBV29-1
size: -

CDR3: CASSSAEFYNEQFF
V: TRBV7-3
size: -

CDR3: CASSPTANTEAFF
V: TRBV13
size: -

CDR3: CASSLQGSSFEKLFF
V: TRBV27
size: -

CDR3: CASSISTGTHNEQFF
V: TRBV19
size: -

CDR3: CASSAGDFPDTQYF
V: TRBV9
size: -

CDR3: CASRDRAADTQYF
V: TRBV7-9
size: -

CDR3: CASSVRGTGELFF
V: TRBV5-6
size: -

CDR3: CASSSKQGTYYEQYF
V: TRBV7-9
size: -

CDR3: CASSLGTGVNTIYF
V: TRBV5-6
size: -

CDR3: CASSMGDRGYSPLHF
V: TRBV19
size: -

CDR3: CASSLVPNTEAFF
V: TRBV5-4
size: -

CDR3: CASIPGQGGEQYF
V: TRBV6-5
size: -

CDR3: CASSQGRGTYEQYF
V: TRBV4-1
size: -

CDR3: CASSYSSSTDTQYF
V: TRBV6-5
size: few

CDR3: CASRATGLVSYNEQFF
V: TRBV27
size: -

CDR3: CASSQVGRTGVYGSYEQYF
V: TRBV4-2
size: -

CDR3: CASSNGLADYNEQFF
V: TRBV5-5
size: -

CDR3: CASSSGTSGHNEQFF
V: TRBV27
size: -

CDR3: CASSLGARSTDTQYF
V: TRBV7-8
size: -

CDR3: CASSLWGMRGASPLHF
V: TRBV27
size: -

CDR3: CASSLGVPYNEQFF
V: TRBV6-6
size: once

CDR3: CASSLGRASYEQYF
V: TRBV7-2
size: -

CDR3: CASSSPNGEQYF
V: TRBV7-6
size: -

CDR3: CASSQVLGAYEQYF
V: TRBV4-2
size: -

CDR3: CASSFRADYEQYF
V: TRBV11-2
size: -

CDR3: CASSSTGAEQYF
V: TRBV11-1
size: -

CDR3: CASSHSTVALGYTF
V: TRBV4-1
size: -

CDR3: CASSPDRGLDSPLHF
V: TRBV7-9
size: -

CDR3: CASSPKGYVYEQYF
V: TRBV6-5
size: few

CDR3: CASSVGTLSGNTIYF
V: TRBV19
size: -

CDR3: CASSARLAIREQYF
V: TRBV5-6
size: -

CDR3: CAWSVDNTGELFF
V: TRBV30
size: -